The text below deals with one TCR beta chain. This clone has just a few counts. Its antigen is still unknown. No much larger clone exists at a distance of one base, and base qualities are not known. This record comes from a study of cytomegalovirus exposure and HLA in healthy donors (dated by TCRdb to about 2017). For the study in its entirety: In an earlier analysis of 587 of the donors, around 300 Gb of sequence data and 90 million to 120 million unique TCR beta sequences from about 179 million T cells were reported. Approximately 310 gigabases of sequencing data and around 88 million unique TCR sequences made up an early release that covered roughly 670 HLA-typed donors. The genetic ancestry cluster associated with self-reported Caucasian donors included about four fifths of the 300 to 450 genotyped donors. The aim of the study was to test whether cataloging public T cell receptors could identify signatures of past pathogen exposure. The study profiled the T cell repertoires of more than 500 subjects by immunosequencing and related them to cytomegalovirus serostatus. Besides the first cohort of more than 650 subjects, a separate validation cohort made up of over 95 different subjects was used. The study combined high-throughput TCR immunosequencing, statistical association of individual TCRs with disease status, and machine learning to predict cytomegalovirus infection status. A later analysis re-examined previously published TCR beta repertoires from more than 650 donors and added high-resolution HLA genotyping to investigate patterns of TCR occurrence. In the later analysis, no new phenotypic data were used to find candidate immune exposures; instead, reliance was placed on TCR beta sequences and their occurrence across donors. An earlier analysis of roughly 580 of the donors used high-throughput TCR beta sequencing to judge whether each TCR beta V gene segment behaved as functional or pseudogenic. Alongside the repertoire data, information on donor age, sex, ethnicity and CMV serostatus was compiled. Genome-wide SNP genotypes for about three fifths of the roughly 700 donors were used in a later genetic analysis, which treated that subset as a discovery cohort. All discovery cohort repertoires had been generated on a single sequencing platform. HLA typing included class I and class II loci at four-digit resolution. The number of donors typed differed by locus, with 629-630 for A, B, C, DRB1 and DQB1, roughly 520 for DQA1, over 600 for DPA1, and 450 to 480 for DPB1. Five DR-DQ haplotypes were handled as single units for association and clustering, since linkage in the cohort was strong. Among about 410 genotyped donors of the cohort, an average of about 240,000 unique TCR beta nucleotide sequences was sequenced per donor, of which 15% to 20% were non-productive. The full study reports these points: A later analysis associated 15,000 or so TCR beta sequences with specific HLA alleles at a false discovery rate of 0.05. Broadly in line with IMGT annotations, most TCR beta V segments showed up in productive rearrangements about 87% or about 30% of the time in an earlier analysis of under 700 of the donors. Immune exposure information for the cohort was limited to CMV serostatus. A further reported finding was that TCR beta sequences accurately predicted the HLA-A and HLA-B alleles for most subjects in the first cohort. In a later analysis, several top co-occurrence clusters were reported to appear linked to parvovirus B19, influenza, CMV and Epstein-Barr virus. Presence/absence analyses assumed roughly uniform sequencing depth across donors, an assumption that may not hold. Most TCR sequences were seen in very few donors, while some public TCRs were found in many individuals. In a later analysis, most CMV-associated TCR beta chains were found to appear HLA-restricted, with HLA associations seemingly driven largely by CMV exposure. It was suggested by the authors that the approach could potentially be generalized to other disease states and immunological phenotypes. Linkage disequilibrium might explain the correlated functional status among segregating V segments, but an unknown experimental factor could not be ruled out. In a later analysis, the rate of TCR association differed among HLA loci, with DRB1 alleles having the most associated TCRs and HLA-C alleles having the fewest. In a later genetic analysis, fewer N-insertions in productive TCRs were reported among donors in an Asian-associated ancestry cluster than the 666-donor mean. A cluster of highly shared sequence variants was judged likely to represent a technical artifact of the sequencing pipeline. HLA typing was unavailable for some donors at each locus, so association tests used only the typed subset. The 87-base-pair reads could not distinguish some IMGT-functional V segments, including TRBV6-2 and TRBV6-3, so those segments were excluded. Because counts were too low, roughly 18 rarely observed V segments, including chromosome 9 orphons, were left out of the earlier analysis of approximately 500 of the donors. A total of fewer than 200 TCR beta chains were listed by the study as associated with cytomegalovirus. Cytomegalovirus status was reported to be diagnosed by the classifier with high specificity and sensitivity in both the original and validation cohorts. When HLA alleles, especially DR and DQ, strongly co-occurred, TCR associations were difficult to assign to individual alleles. In a later analysis, HLA-associated TCR beta chains showed more clonal expansion and lower generation probabilities than non-associated chains that were equally common. V-gene and J-gene trimming of TCR beta chains was associated with a missense DCLRE1C variant in a later genetic analysis, and the association was replicated in an independent cohort. This cohort had only TCR beta chains sequenced, and the lack of alpha or paired-chain data limited which features could be detected. In vitro tests confirmed that a few of the cytomegalovirus-associated TCR beta chains recognize cytomegalovirus antigens.

The CDR3 starts with the cysteine, ends with the phenylalanine, and has 15 residues. Just CDR3 DNA is preserved here, 45 bases in frame from base 1. Trimming at the junction amounts to 6 bases on V and 0 bases on J, and the germline ends lie 15 bases apart. According to the germline V gene, CDR1 reads SQVTM and CDR2 reads ANQGSEA. Receptor libraries were prepared by the immunoSEQ multiplex PCR assay. For the multiplex PCR, a mixture combining 60 forward primers for TCR Vbeta segments and 13 reverse primers for TCR Jbeta segments was used. Amplification of the CDR3 region of rearranged TCR beta genes was performed with a multiplex PCR assay on genomic DNA. On the Illumina HiSeq System, the amplified TCR beta libraries were sequenced as 87-base-pair reads. The paper's data handling went like this. In a later analysis, roughly 80 million unique TCR beta chains were counted across the 500 to 850 repertoires, and about 10 million of these chains were shared by at least two donors. Raw reads were error-corrected and collapsed into unique sequences by a nearest-neighbor algorithm in which closely related sequences were merged to remove PCR and sequencing errors. CDR3 sequences were aligned to IMGT reference sequences to assign V, D and J gene segments. For a sequence to be retained, a match of at least six nucleotides to both a V gene segment and a J gene segment was required. A rearrangement was called productive if the CDR3 had no stop codons and remained in frame with V and J, and every other rearrangement was called non-productive. CDR3 was defined by IMGT convention, running from the second conserved V-encoded cysteine to the conserved J-encoded phenylalanine. The earlier analysis of some 540 of the donors excluded any sequence lacking an unambiguous match to a single V gene segment. An earlier analysis of 587 of the donors called V segments functional above 56.7% productive rearrangements and segregating when the between-donor standard deviation exceeded 5%. A statistical classification framework was built to diagnose cytomegalovirus status from the catalog of TCR beta chain sequences. In a later analysis, TCR nucleotide sequences were compared against IMGT/GENE-DB human TR gene sequences so that V and J genes could be assigned. A later analysis assigned CDR3 sequences and most-parsimonious VDJ recombination scenarios with the TCRdist pipeline. In a later analysis, every TCR beta chain was defined by the combination of its CDR3 amino acid sequence and its V-gene family, and reads without a unique V-gene family were dropped. A later analysis removed 550 to 700 highly shared, low-generation-probability nucleotide sequences to deal with suspected cross-contamination and a sequencing artifact. For each public chain, a later analysis derived a clonal expansion index from normalized ranks of inferred template counts within each repertoire. In a later analysis, generation probabilities were computed with a VDJ recombination model fitted to out-of-frame rearrangements, and the resulting probabilities were checked against IGoR. Hypergeometric tests were used in a later analysis to score TCR-TCR, TCR-HLA and TCR-CMV co-occurrence, with a repertoire-size bias correction applied to the TCR pairs. In a later analysis, false discovery rates were estimated by permuting HLA or CMV assignments 20 times. In a later analysis, co-occurring TCRs were grouped with DBSCAN, and TCRdist sequence similarity was added when clustering was performed within HLA-allele-positive subsets. Co-occurrence clustering excluded repertoires with fewer than 30,000 or more than 120,000 public chains, plus five with anomalous nucleotide sharing. In its TCRdb copy, this immuneACCESS table keeps in-frame sequences only and misses some clones. Where compared with another copy, unresolved V genes explain less than half of these, and the others have no known cause. That table gives V, J and clone size, and the DNA gave D and trimming. A total of 80,000 to 100,000 clones appear in this sample, 65% to 75% of them only once. The ten largest account for around 20% of the sample.

The cohort consisted of 670 or so healthy bone marrow donors. All cohort members were sampled while nominally healthy, although unrecorded immune exposures were likely present. The donor tested CMV seropositive, placing the donor among the 250 to 300 seropositive members of the cohort. Every donor gave a peripheral blood sample, and the peripheral blood mononuclear cells from that sample were used for TCR beta sequencing. Genomic DNA was extracted from the blood cell samples with the Qiagen DNeasy Blood Extraction Kit. Sample: PBMCs. The rearrangement joined TRBV29-1 to TRBJ1-3; the D gene cannot be resolved reliably. The TCR originated in a man aged 25-45 years in good health and CMV-seropositive. The sequence in DNA is TGCAGCGTAGAGTTACTCTTAAGCTCTGGAAACACCATATATTTT. This gives the protein CSVELLLSSGNTIYF.